These 26 T cell receptor beta chains were sequenced from one sample in a study of a mutant IDH1 vaccine in newly diagnosed glioma. Repertoires were generated with immunoSEQ multiplex PCR, while TCRdb's copy carries only in-frame clones and drops some. Of tens of thousands of clones in the sample, 85% to 90% were seen once. No antigens are known for them. Indicated time point: week 5, during vaccination. Each dose of the vaccine consisted of 300 ug of mutant IDH1 20-mer peptide, with topical imiquimod. Sample: PBMCs, taken from a glioma patient whose treatment included an IDH1 peptide vaccine. The source of these receptors is a woman between 40 and 50 years old with glioma.

The chain combines TRBV2 with TRBJ2-7; D is undetermined. CDR3 size: 14 residues. Trimming stripped 0 bases from V and 3 bases from J, with 9 bases between. Germline V gene sequence: CDR1 SNHLY, CDR2 FYNNEI. CDR3 amino acids: CASSEARRGYEQYF. The CDR3 DNA sequence: TGTGCCAGCAGTGAAGCGCGACGTGGCTACGAGCAGTACTTC.

About this clone: One junction end disagrees with the germline gene, perhaps due to a read error. The V gene is TRBV19, the J gene TRBJ1-1; TRBD1 aligns across 8 bases. The CDR3 is 15 residues long. Germline CDR1 LNHDA, CDR2 SQIVND (reference sequence). Here the CDR3 DNA reads TGTGCCAGTAGTTCCGGTAACAGGGGGAACGCTGAAGCTTTCTTT. Its protein product is CASSSGNRGNAEAFF. The complete variable domain, with remaining parts taken from reference TRBV19 and TRBJ1-1, reads DGGITQSPKYLFRKEGQNVTLSCEQNLNHDAMYWYRQDPGQGLRLIYYSQIVNDFQKGDIAEGYSVSREKKESFPLTVTSAQKNPTAFYLCASSSGNRGNAEAFFGQGTRLTVV.

This clone has a handful of counts. The rearrangement joins TRBV11-2 to TRBJ1-5; TRBD1 is a possible D gene (5 bases). The germline V gene encodes CDR1 SGHAT and CDR2 FQNNGV. CDR3 length equals 13 residues. V was shortened by 3 bases and J by 10 bases, with 13 bases between the two germline ends. Here the CDR3 reads CASSLAWGDPQHF. CDR3 coding DNA: TGTGCCAGCAGCTTGGCTTGGGGCGACCCCCAGCATTTT.

The chain joins TRBV5-1 to TRBJ1-1; 7 bases are shared with TRBD1. V shed 4 bases and J 1 base; nucleotides not matched to a gene: 4. This CDR3 has 14 residues. Germline lookup yields CDR1 SGHRS and CDR2 YFSETQ. CDR3 DNA: TGCGCCAGCAGCGCGGGACAGCCGAACACTGAAGCTTTCTTT. Amino acid sequence: CASSAGQPNTEAFF. The variable domain in full, with the rest retrieved from reference TRBV5-1 and TRBJ1-1, is KAGVTQTPRYLIKTRGQQVTLSCSPISGHRSVSWYQQTPGQGLQFLFEYFSETQRNKGNFPGRFSGRQFSNSRSEMNVSTLELGDSALYLCASSAGQPNTEAFFGQGTRLTVV.

The rearrangement joins TRBV19 to TRBJ1-3; tentatively, D is TRBD1 (6 bases). Looked up from germline, CDR1 is LNHDA and CDR2 is SQIVND (reference sequence). V was cut by 7 bases and J by 2 bases, with 21 bases left in between. The CDR3 covers 17 residues. CDR3 sequence reads: CASTGGHPGRTGNTIYF. The CDR3 DNA follows: TGTGCCAGTACGGGGGGCCATCCTGGGAGGACTGGAAACACCATATATTTT. Filled out from reference TRBV19 and TRBJ1-3, the complete variable domain reads DGGITQSPKYLFRKEGQNVTLSCEQNLNHDAMYWYRQDPGQGLRLIYYSQIVNDFQKGDIAEGYSVSREKKESFPLTVTSAQKNPTAFYLCASTGGHPGRTGNTIYFGEGSWLTVV.

The chain recombines TRBV5-5 with TRBJ1-2, with D uncertain. The V gene lost 0 bases and the J gene lost 8 bases, with 5 bases spanning the gap. Germline V gives CDR1 SGHKS, CDR2 YYEKEE (reference sequence). The length of the CDR3 is 11 residues. CDR3 in amino acids: CASSLGEGYTF. The CDR3 DNA is TGTGCCAGCAGCTTGGGGGAGGGCTACACCTTC.

This clone has only one observation. The gene calls are TRBV29-1 and TRBJ2-7, with 14 nucleotides matching TRBD2. V trimming: 3 bases; J trimming: 2 bases; junction bases outside the gene matches: 3. Germline V gene data show CDR1 as SQVTM and CDR2 as ANQGSEA. The CDR3 extends over 15 amino acids. CDR3 nucleotide sequence: TGCAGCGTTGATGGGACTAGCGGGAGTCCCTACGAGCAGTACTTC. Translated, it gives CSVDGTSGSPYEQYF.

This chain joins TRBV2 and TRBJ2-1; the match to TRBD2 covers 10 bases. In germline, CDR1 is SNHLY, CDR2 FYNNEI. With 5 bases clipped from V and 3 bases from J, the junction kept 4 bases outside the gene matches. This CDR3 contains 15 residues. The DNA for the CDR3 is TGTGCCAGCAGTCCTACTAGCGGGATCTACAATGAGCAGTTCTTC. Translation gives CASSPTSGIYNEQFF.

This chain uses TRBV7-8 with TRBJ2-1; 7 nucleotides align to TRBD1. Germline assignment: CDR1 SGHVS and CDR2 FQNEAQ. V shed 1 base and J 4 bases; nucleotides not matched to a gene: 7. The CDR3 is 16 amino acids. CDR3 sequence: CASSLGNRGPYNEQFF. Here the CDR3 DNA reads TGTGCCAGCAGCTTAGGCAACAGGGGTCCTTACAATGAGCAGTTCTTC. Together with reference TRBV7-8 and TRBJ2-1, the CDR3 gives the full variable domain: GAGVSQSPRYKVAKRGQDVALRCDPISGHVSLFWYQQALGQGPEFLTYFQNEAQLDKSGLPSDRFFAERPEGSVSTLKIQRTQQEDSAVYLCASSLGNRGPYNEQFFGPGTRLTVL.

This chain joins TRBV2 and TRBJ2-7, with TRBD1 identical over 8 bases. This CDR3 comprises 13 residues. Germline lookup yields CDR1 SNHLY and CDR2 FYNNEI. Germline trimming cut 6 bases from V and 6 bases from J; bases unmatched to any gene: 7. The CDR3 reads CASSQGQAVEQYF. The DNA for the CDR3 is TGTGCCAGCAGCCAGGGACAGGCCGTCGAGCAGTACTTC.

J is TRBJ2-7 and V is TRBV7-2; the D gene is possibly TRBD1 (6 bases). Trimming took 5 bases from V and 3 from J, leaving 14 bases between them. Germline assignment: CDR1 SGHTA and CDR2 FQGNSA. The CDR3 runs to 14 residues. The CDR3 DNA is TGTGCCAGCAGCGTTGATAGGACAGACTACGAGCAGTACTTC. Translation gives CASSVDRTDYEQYF.

The CDR3 region has the DNA TGTGCCAGCAGCGTAAGAGGGATGGGCACTGAAGCTTTCTTT. This sequence encodes CASSVRGMGTEAFF. The chain employs TRBV9 and TRBJ1-1, with no clear D. There are 14 residues in the CDR3. Germline V lookup: CDR1 SGDLS, CDR2 YYNGEE. V was trimmed by 1 base and J by 4 bases, leaving 11 bases between them.

This clone was seen a single time. This chain uses TRBV7-2 with TRBJ1-5, with 7 bases aligning to TRBD1. CDR1 SGHTA and CDR2 FQGNSA come from the germline V gene. Trimming removed 5 bases from V and 2 bases from J; junction bases left unmatched: 0. This CDR3 has 13 amino acids. For the CDR3, the DNA is TGTGCCAGCAGCGACAGGGGCAATCAGCCCCAGCATTTT. Translated: CASSDRGNQPQHF.

The chain recombines TRBV7-3 with TRBJ2-7; possible D gene TRBD1, 6 bases. Germline V gene sequence: CDR1 SGHTA, CDR2 FQGTGA. V was clipped by 3 bases and J by 4 bases, with 16 bases between them. This CDR3 contains 15 residues. The DNA for the CDR3 is TGTGCCAGCAGCTTTGCCCCCGGGACAAGTTACGAGCAGTACTTC. This translates into CASSFAPGTSYEQYF.

The V call is TRBV6-7, the J call TRBJ1-1, with no clear D. TRBV6-7 is known as an ORF, though its function is uncertain. The CDR3 has 13 amino acids. V lost 6 bases and J 2 bases, leaving 10 bases between the germline ends. CDR3 protein: CASSWDFNTEAFF. The CDR3 DNA reads TGTGCCAGCAGCTGGGATTTTAACACTGAAGCTTTCTTT.

The chain uses TRBV29-1 and TRBJ2-1, with no clear D. Trimming pared 3 bases from V and 0 bases from J, leaving 12 bases between. CDR1 is SQVTM, CDR2 ANQGSEA, per germline. The CDR3 is 15 amino acids. CDR3 sequence: CSVDLVSFSYNEQFF. CDR3 coding DNA: TGCAGCGTTGATTTGGTTTCGTTCTCCTACAATGAGCAGTTCTTC.

This chain links TRBV10-3 with TRBJ1-2; 9 positions agree with TRBD1. The CDR3 covers 17 residues. Germline V gene data show CDR1 as ENHRY and CDR2 as SYGVKD. V was pared by 3 bases and J by 0 bases, with 8 bases of the junction left unmatched. This CDR3 is CAISDWDRVLPNYGYTF. CDR3 bases: TGTGCCATCAGTGATTGGGACAGGGTACTGCCTAACTATGGCTACACCTTC.

This chain joins TRBV9 and TRBJ2-7; 8 nucleotides align to TRBD2. Trimming cost V 0 bases and J 7 bases; bases outside gene matches: 9. In germline, CDR1 is SGDLS, CDR2 YYNGEE. This CDR3 contains 15 residues. The CDR3 reads CASSVGGAGGGEQYF. The DNA for the CDR3 is TGTGCCAGCAGCGTAGGAGGAGCCGGGGGGGGTGAGCAGTACTTC. Full variable domain (remainder filled in from reference TRBV9 and TRBJ2-7): DSGVTQTPKHLITATGQRVTLRCSPRSGDLSVYWYQQSLDQGLQFLIQYYNGEERAKGNILERFSAQQFPDLHSELNLSSLELGDSALYFCASSVGGAGGGEQYFGPGTRLTVT.

CDR3 bases: TGTGCCAGCAGCACTCCGGGACAGGGGAACTATGGCTACACCTTC. Protein: CASSTPGQGNYGYTF. The chain has TRBV7-2 and TRBJ1-2; 10 positions match TRBD1. CDR1 is SGHTA and CDR2 is FQGNSA in the germline V gene. The length of the CDR3 is 15 residues. The V segment lost 5 bases and the J segment 2 bases; nucleotides outside the gene matches: 5.

The J gene is TRBJ1-2, the V gene TRBV5-6; tentative D call: TRBD1 (5 bases). The CDR3 runs 13 residues. Germline V gene sequence: CDR1 SGHDT, CDR2 YYEEEE. Trimming removed 4 bases at V and 4 bases at J, with 11 bases between. The chain's CDR3 is CASSRRGGYGYTF. The CDR3, as DNA: TGTGCCAGCAGCCGGCGTGGGGGCTATGGCTACACCTTC.

This rearrangement joins TRBV2 to TRBJ2-7; TRBD1 matches at 7 bases. This CDR3 is built from 14 residues. Trimming took 6 bases from V and 6 from J; bases not matched to a gene: 11. CDR1 is SNHLY and CDR2 is FYNNEI in the germline V gene. As DNA, the CDR3 is TGTGCCAGCAGAAGACAGGGAAATTCCCGCGAGCAGTACTTC. It is translated as CASRRQGNSREQYF.

The chain employs TRBV5-1 and TRBJ2-3; 11 positions match TRBD1. The trim removed 3 bases at V and 3 bases at J, leaving 3 bases unmatched. CDR1 and CDR2 from the germline V gene are SGHRS and YFSETQ. The length of the CDR3 is 15 residues. The CDR3 sequence is CASSSGQGVTDTQYF. The DNA of the CDR3 is TGCGCCAGCAGCTCGGGACAGGGGGTAACAGATACGCAGTATTTT.

This sequence joins TRBV18 and TRBJ1-1, with 11 bases matching TRBD1. The CDR3 covers 17 residues. V dropped 2 bases and J dropped 1; count of bases not matched to a gene: 6. Germline CDR1 reads KGHSH; CDR2 reads LQKENI. CDR3 sequence: CASSPGDRGWRNTEAFF. CDR3 nucleotides: TGTGCCAGCTCACCAGGGGACAGGGGGTGGAGGAACACTGAAGCTTTCTTT.

The V gene is TRBV25-1, the J gene TRBJ2-7, with D maybe TRBD2 (6 bases). Germline values: CDR1 MGHDK, CDR2 SYGVNS. Trimming pared 3 bases from V and 6 bases from J, leaving 15 bases between. The CDR3 consists of 14 residues. The CDR3 DNA reads TGTGCCAGCAGTGAGGGCCCGGGGGATCCCGAGCAGTACTTC. Translated, it gives CASSEGPGDPEQYF.

This clone was seen a few times. The gene calls are TRBV7-8 and TRBJ1-1; D ambiguous. V was cut by 1 base and J by 4 bases, with 10 bases left in between. Germline CDR1 reads SGHVS; CDR2 reads FQNEAQ. This CDR3 has 14 residues. DNA of the CDR3: TGTGCCAGCAGCTTAGGTTCTGTCACCACTGAAGCTTTCTTT. Translating it yields CASSLGSVTTEAFF.

The rearrangement uses TRBV5-1 and TRBJ1-1; D remains ambiguous. Germline CDR1 is SGHRS and CDR2 is YFSETQ. This CDR3 spans 14 amino acids. V was cut by 1 base and J by 1 base, with 8 bases left in between. The CDR3 nucleotides are TGCGCCAGCAGCTTGAGTCAGACGAACACTGAAGCTTTCTTT. Amino acids: CASSLSQTNTEAFF.